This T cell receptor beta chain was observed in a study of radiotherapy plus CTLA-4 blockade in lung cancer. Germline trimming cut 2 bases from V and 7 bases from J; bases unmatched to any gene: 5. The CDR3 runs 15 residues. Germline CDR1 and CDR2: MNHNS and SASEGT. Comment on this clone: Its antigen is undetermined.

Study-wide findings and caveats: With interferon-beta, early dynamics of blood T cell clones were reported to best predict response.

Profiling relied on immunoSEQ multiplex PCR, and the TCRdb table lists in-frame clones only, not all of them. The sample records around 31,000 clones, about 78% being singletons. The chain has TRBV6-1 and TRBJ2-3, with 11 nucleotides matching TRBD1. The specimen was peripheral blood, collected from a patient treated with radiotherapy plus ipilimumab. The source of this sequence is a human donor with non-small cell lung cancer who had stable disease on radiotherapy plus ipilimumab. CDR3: CASSELGQGANTQYF. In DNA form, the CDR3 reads TGTGCCAGCAGTGAACTCGGACAGGGGGCAAATACGCAGTATTTT.